This record covers a single TCR beta chain. This entry belongs to a study of CD8 T cells in Susac syndrome. The CDR3 sequence is 15 residues long. The germline CDR1 and CDR2 sequences are MNHNS and SASEGT. J gave up 5 bases and V 8 bases, and 15 bases lay outside the gene matches. Random hexamers primed reverse transcription of 0.5 to 1 ug RNA. TCRdb re-derived calls from the immunoSEQ multiplex PCR reads in MiXCR, one entry per CDR3 protein. The data show about 300,000 distinct CDR3 sequences, about 88% seen once. This chain joins TRBV6-1 and TRBJ2-7; 7 nucleotides match TRBD1. Sequencing input: CD8+ T cells from PBMCs. This clonotype was obtained from a human donor with multiple sclerosis. This CDR3 is CASSVTGEAGHEQYF. CDR3 DNA sequence: TGTGCCAGCTCGGTCACAGGGGAAGCAGGGCACGAGCAGTACTTC.